The clone carrying this T cell receptor beta chain was detected a few times. The data belong to a study of blood T cells in healthy people across ages. This CDR3 has 14 residues. With 3 bases removed from V and 4 bases from J, the gap between germline ends came to 15 bases. CDR1 is DFQATT and CDR2 is SNEGSKA in the germline V gene (reference sequence). Through a sample-barcoded 5' primer and a J-beta primer mix, a second PCR was run for about 7 to 12 cycles. Paired-end reads containing CDR3 totaled no fewer than 2.5 million for each sample. TCRdb passed the 5' RACE reads through MiXCR, listing each CDR3 protein once. The table lists 1,100,000 or so distinct CDR3 sequences, 40% to 45% of them singletons, with 15% to 20% in the top ten.

The sequence was collected from a woman between 55 and 75 years old in good health. The specimen sequenced was blood. V and J are TRBV20-1 and TRBJ1-2; possibly TRBD1 for D (6 bases). The CDR3 coding sequence is TGCAGTGCTAGTCAGGACAGATCGTTCTATGGCTACACCTTC. It specifies CSASQDRSFYGYTF.